A selection of T cell receptor beta chains follows, all from one sample in a study of radiation and T cells in renal cell carcinoma. The table came from immunoSEQ multiplex PCR; TCRdb's copy has only in-frame clones and leaves some out. The sample lists more than 140,000 clones, over 80% occurring once. Here the sequenced sample was blood, taken from a patient whose treatment included radiotherapy and nephrectomy. Receptor source: a woman between 45 and 65 years old with renal cell carcinoma. CDR3s include the opening cysteine and the closing phenylalanine or tryptophan. A D gene is named only where the DNA matches it firmly. The size entry is marked missing in some rows and otherwise reads once, few, many or a size class.

abundance,j_gene,v_gene,len,d_gene,CDR3nt,CDR3aa
.,TRBJ1-6,TRBV28,19,.,TGTGCCAGCATCACCCGATCCGGGGCGGTAAGCTCCTATAATTCACCCCTCCACTTT,CASITRSGAVSSYNSPLHF
.,TRBJ1-5,TRBV5-1,16,.,TGCGCCAGCAGTCCTGGCCCGGCGGAGTCCAATCAGCCCCAGCATTTT,CASSPGPAESNQPQHF
.,TRBJ2-5,TRBV9,16,TRBD2,TGTGCCAGCAGCGTATCTAGCGGGGGGGCCGGAGAGACCCAGTACTTC,CASSVSSGGAGETQYF
.,TRBJ2-5,TRBV5-4,15,TRBD1,TGTGCCAGCAGCATACCTACAGGGGCGGACGAGACCCAGTACTTC,CASSIPTGADETQYF
.,TRBJ2-1,TRBV10-1,13,.,TGCGCCACCAGACTAGGTCCCGACAATGAGCAGTTCTTC,CATRLGPDNEQFF
.,TRBJ2-5,TRBV6-6,13,TRBD1,TGTGCCAGCAGTTACACGGGACAGGCCGGGCAGCACTTC,CASSYTGQAGQHF
.,TRBJ2-3,TRBV5-4,12,.,TGTGCCAGCAGCTTGGTCGGCGATACGCAGTATTTT,CASSLVGDTQYF
.,TRBJ2-7,TRBV5-1,15,TRBD1,TGCGCCAGCAGCTCGGGACAGGTTATACCCTACGAGCAGTACTTC,CASSSGQVIPYEQYF
.,TRBJ2-1,TRBV7-9,16,.,TGTGCCAGCAGCTTAGTCGCCCGGACAGTAAACAATGAGCAGTTCTTC,CASSLVARTVNNEQFF
.,TRBJ2-7,TRBV4-3,14,.,TGCGCCAGCAGCCAAGATACGGCCAGCTACGAGCAGTACTTC,CASSQDTASYEQYF
.,TRBJ1-1,TRBV2,13,.,TGTGCCAGCAGGGCCCGTATGAACACTGAAGCTTTCTTT,CASRARMNTEAFF
once,TRBJ1-5,TRBV6-6,14,TRBD1,TGTGCCATCCGGACAGGGGAAAGCAATCAGCCCCAGCATTTT,CAIRTGESNQPQHF
.,TRBJ1-4,TRBV19,16,.,TGTGCCAGTAGTATGAGGGAGCGGGCAACTAATGAAAAACTGTTTTTT,CASSMRERATNEKLFF
.,TRBJ1-2,TRBV5-1,16,.,TGCGCCAGCAGCTTGGCGATCGTCGGACCTCCGGATGGCTACACCTTC,CASSLAIVGPPDGYTF
once,TRBJ1-2,TRBV29-1,13,.,TGCAGCGTTGAAGATGGCGGGAACGGGGGCTACACCTTC,CSVEDGGNGGYTF
many,TRBJ1-1,TRBV19,13,TRBD1,TGTGCCAGAGACAGGGGGGCGAGGACTGAAGCTTTCTTT,CARDRGARTEAFF
.,TRBJ2-5,TRBV5-4,15,.,TGTGCCAGCAGCTTGGAAGCGACGGAGGGAGAGACCCAGTACTTC,CASSLEATEGETQYF
few,TRBJ1-1,TRBV5-1,13,.,TGCGCCAGCAGCTTGTTGGGGGAGACTGAAGCTTTCTTT,CASSLLGETEAFF
.,TRBJ2-1,TRBV6-5,15,TRBD2,TGTGCCAGCCGGTCTTCCGGGAGGGCCTACAATGAGCAGTTCTTC,CASRSSGRAYNEQFF
.,TRBJ2-7,TRBV2,13,.,TGTGCCAGCAGGGGGGGACCGAACTACGAGCAGTACTTC,CASRGGPNYEQYF
once,TRBJ1-5,TRBV7-2,16,TRBD1,TGTGCCAGCAGCTTAGGGGGACAGGGTGGCAATCAGCCCCAGCATTTT,CASSLGGQGGNQPQHF
.,TRBJ1-5,TRBV2,15,.,TGTGCCAGCAGCGCCTCGGACGGTTACAATCAGCCCCAGCATTTT,CASSASDGYNQPQHF
few,TRBJ1-5,TRBV19,12,.,TGTGCCAGTAGTACCTGGGGTCAGCCCCAGCATTTT,CASSTWGQPQHF
.,TRBJ2-2,TRBV19,16,TRBD1,TGTGCCAGTAGTATAGGCCCGGGACAGGGAACCGGGGAGCTGTTTTTT,CASSIGPGQGTGELFF
once,TRBJ1-4,TRBV15,15,TRBD1,TGTGCCACCAGCGGTCCGGGACAGGGAGATGAAAAACTGTTTTTT,CATSGPGQGDEKLFF
.,TRBJ2-3,TRBV5-1,18,.,TGCGCCAGCAGCTTGGCCGTGTGGGGGAGTGAAAGCACAGATACGCAGTATTTT,CASSLAVWGSESTDTQYF
.,TRBJ2-7,TRBV16,14,.,TGTGCCAGCAGCCAATCGGCAGGGGCCTACGAGCAGTACTTC,CASSQSAGAYEQYF
.,TRBJ2-4,TRBV9,13,.,TGTGCCAGCAGCGGGGACCCGGCACACATTCAGTACTTC,CASSGDPAHIQYF
few,TRBJ1-1,TRBV27,12,TRBD1,TGTGCCAGCGGAGACAGGGGGACTGAAGCTTTCTTT,CASGDRGTEAFF
.,TRBJ2-3,TRBV10-3,14,.,TGTGCCATCAGTAAGGACCTTATCACAGATACGCAGTATTTT,CAISKDLITDTQYF
.,TRBJ2-3,TRBV5-4,13,.,TGTGCCAGCAGCTTGGCGGGAGCGGATACGCAGTATTTT,CASSLAGADTQYF
.,TRBJ2-1,TRBV6-5,15,TRBD2,TGTGCCAGCAGTCCTCAGTATGGGGGGGGAGAAGAGCAGTTCTTC,CASSPQYGGGEEQFF
few,TRBJ2-1,TRBV20-1,11,.,TGCAGTGCGAGAGGGCTAAATGAGCAGTTCTTC,CSARGLNEQFF
.,TRBJ2-7,TRBV9,13,.,TGTGCCAGCAGCGTAGCTCCCTACTACGAGCAGTACTTC,CASSVAPYYEQYF
.,TRBJ2-7,TRBV6-5,13,.,TGTGCCAGCAGTTACTCGAACGTGTACGAGCAGTACTTC,CASSYSNVYEQYF
.,TRBJ2-1,TRBV7-8,16,TRBD2,TGTGCCAGCAGCGCCCGACTAGCGGGGGGGCCTAATGAGCAGTTCTTC,CASSARLAGGPNEQFF
.,TRBJ1-5,TRBV4-3,19,.,TGCGCCAGCAGCCAAGGGTTTTTTCGGGGGGAGTGGAGCAATCAGCCCCAGCATTTT,CASSQGFFRGEWSNQPQHF
.,TRBJ1-2,TRBV7-2,15,TRBD1,TGTGCCAGCAGCTTCGTTGGGACAGATAACTATGGCTACACCTTC,CASSFVGTDNYGYTF
.,TRBJ2-5,TRBV25-1,15,TRBD2,TGTGCCAGCAGTGAATTATATAGCGGGGAGGGGACCCAGTACTTC,CASSELYSGEGTQYF
once,TRBJ1-2,TRBV4-3,15,.,TGCGCCAGCAGCCAAGAAAGCTCCTACATCTATGGCTACACCTTC,CASSQESSYIYGYTF
.,TRBJ2-7,TRBV11-2,10,TRBD1,TGTGCCAGCAAAGGACAGGGACAGTACTTC,CASKGQGQYF
.,TRBJ2-7,TRBV4-1,16,TRBD1,TGCGCCAGCAGCCGCATACTAGGGACAGGGCTATACGAGCAGTACTTC,CASSRILGTGLYEQYF
.,TRBJ2-7,TRBV15,14,.,TGTGCCACCAGCAGAGGGATAATTAGGTACGAGCAGTACTTC,CATSRGIIRYEQYF
.,TRBJ2-2,TRBV7-3,16,TRBD2,TGTGCCAGCAGCCCCGGGACTAGCGGGAGGCCCGGGGAGCTGTTTTTT,CASSPGTSGRPGELFF
.,TRBJ1-2,TRBV10-3,13,TRBD1,TGTGCCACCGATACAGGGGTTAAGTATGGCTACACCTTC,CATDTGVKYGYTF
.,TRBJ2-7,TRBV6-6,14,.,TGTGCCCGCAGTACCCATTGGGGGGCCGGGGAGCAGTACTTC,CARSTHWGAGEQYF
.,TRBJ1-3,TRBV7-2,15,TRBD1,TGTGCCAGCAGCGACAGGGGCCTCTCTGGAAACACCATATATTTT,CASSDRGLSGNTIYF
.,TRBJ2-5,TRBV7-8,12,.,TGTGCCAGCACCCGGGTCCAAGAGACCCAGTACTTC,CASTRVQETQYF
.,TRBJ2-7,TRBV14,14,.,TGTGCCAGCAGCCAAGTCGGGATAAACTACGAGCAGTACTTC,CASSQVGINYEQYF
.,TRBJ2-2,TRBV7-2,11,.,TGTGCCAGCAGCTTACGCGGGGAGCTGTTTTTT,CASSLRGELFF
.,TRBJ2-7,TRBV4-2,14,.,TGTGCCAGCAGCCAAGATATCGCTACAAACGAGCAGTACTTC,CASSQDIATNEQYF
.,TRBJ1-6,TRBV27,13,.,TGTGCCAGCAGGATAAAGGGGGAATCACCCCTCCACTTT,CASRIKGESPLHF
.,TRBJ1-3,TRBV5-6,12,.,TGTGCCAGCAGCTTGGACGGAAACACCATATATTTT,CASSLDGNTIYF
.,TRBJ1-1,TRBV5-4,14,.,TGTGCCAGCAGCTTGGTGGGGATCAACACTGAAGCTTTCTTT,CASSLVGINTEAFF
once,TRBJ1-2,TRBV7-9,15,.,TGTGCCAGCAGCTTAGGACAGGTACATAACTATGGCTACACCTTC,CASSLGQVHNYGYTF
.,TRBJ2-4,TRBV2,17,TRBD1,TGTGCCAGCAGACCCCCAGGGGGCCGACTAGCCAAAAACATTCAGTACTTC,CASRPPGGRLAKNIQYF
.,TRBJ2-3,TRBV5-4,17,.,TGTGCCAGCAGCTTGCCGGGGGCAGCGGGTGGCTTAGATACGCAGTATTTT,CASSLPGAAGGLDTQYF
few,TRBJ2-3,TRBV19,13,.,TGTGCCAGTAGCCAAGACAGAGCAGATACGCAGTATTTT,CASSQDRADTQYF
.,TRBJ2-2,TRBV27,13,TRBD2,TGTGCCAGCAGTTCAGCGGGGACCGGGGAGCTGTTTTTT,CASSSAGTGELFF